This T cell receptor (beta chain) was documented in a study of T cells after yellow fever vaccination. Study overall: Preparation of the low-cell-number fractions used SMART-Seq v4 Ultra Low Input. Whole-study findings and limits: Post-booster repertoires contained most primary-vaccination clones again (around 96% CD4, approximately 86% CD8).

TCRdb used MiXCR to reprocess the 5' RACE reads, holding one entry per CDR3 protein. The top ten hold about 14% of the sample, which has almost 600,000 distinct CDR3 sequences, approximately 13% seen once. This clonotype was observed a few times. Antigen specificity is unknown. Trimming at V came to 3 bases and at J to 1 base, leaving 10 bases not matched to a gene. CDR3 length: 18 residues. The germline V gene has CDR1 SGHRS and CDR2 YFSETQ. Sample: PBMCs, taken on the day of the yellow fever booster vaccination. This clonotype was sampled from a man aged 25 to 40 who received the YFV17D yellow fever vaccine. This sequence joins TRBV5-1 and TRBJ2-3; 11 bases align to TRBD2. In DNA form, the CDR3 reads TGCGCCAGCAGCTCCAGGGCTTCGGGACTAGCGGGCACAGATACGCAGTATTTT. Translation: CASSSRASGLAGTDTQYF.